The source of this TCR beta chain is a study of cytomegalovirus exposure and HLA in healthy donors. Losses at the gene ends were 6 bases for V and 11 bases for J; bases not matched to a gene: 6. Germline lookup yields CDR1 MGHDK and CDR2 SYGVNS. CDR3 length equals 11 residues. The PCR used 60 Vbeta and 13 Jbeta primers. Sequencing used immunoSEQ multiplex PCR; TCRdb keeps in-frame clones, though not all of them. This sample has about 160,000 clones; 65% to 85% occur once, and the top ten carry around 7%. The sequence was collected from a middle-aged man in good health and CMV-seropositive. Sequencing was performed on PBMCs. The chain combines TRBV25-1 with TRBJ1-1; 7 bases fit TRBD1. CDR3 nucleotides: TGTGCCAGCAGAGCAGGGGGTGTGGCTTTCTTT. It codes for CASRAGGVAFF.